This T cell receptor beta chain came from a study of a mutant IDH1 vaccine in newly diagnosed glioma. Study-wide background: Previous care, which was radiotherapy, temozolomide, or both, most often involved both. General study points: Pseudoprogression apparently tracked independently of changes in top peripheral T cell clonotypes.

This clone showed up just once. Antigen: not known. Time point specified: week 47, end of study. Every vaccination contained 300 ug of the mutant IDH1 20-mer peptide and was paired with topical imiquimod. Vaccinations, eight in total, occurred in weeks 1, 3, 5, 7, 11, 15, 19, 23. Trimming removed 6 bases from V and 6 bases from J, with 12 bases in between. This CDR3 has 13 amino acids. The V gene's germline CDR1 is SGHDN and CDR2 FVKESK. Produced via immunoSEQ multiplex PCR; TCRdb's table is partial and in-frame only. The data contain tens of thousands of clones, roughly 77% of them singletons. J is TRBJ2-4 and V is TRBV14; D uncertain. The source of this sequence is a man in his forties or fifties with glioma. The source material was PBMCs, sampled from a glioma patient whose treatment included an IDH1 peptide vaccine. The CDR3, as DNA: TGTGCCAGCAGTCCGACACCTTTAAACATTCAGTACTTC. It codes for CASSPTPLNIQYF.